A selection of T cell receptor beta chains follows, all from one sample in a study of T cell responses to AZD1222 COVID-19 vaccine. Sequencing was performed with immunoSEQ multiplex PCR; in TCRdb, only in-frame clones are kept and a portion is missing. Of more than 95,000 clones detected, 91% appear once; the ten largest clones hold about 41%. The sample was peripheral blood, taken on day 0 of AZD1222 vaccination. All receptors come from an adult in good health. CDR3s include the opening cysteine and the closing phenylalanine or tryptophan. A D gene is named only where the DNA matches it firmly. Size values are once, few and many counts, or a class for expanded clones, and some rows have none.

j_gene	abundance	v_gene	d_gene	CDR3aa	CDR3nt
TRBJ1-6	NA	TRBV6-6	NA	CASSYSLGQNNSPLHF	TGTGCCAGCAGTTACTCGCTAGGACAGAATAATTCACCCCTCCACTTT
TRBJ2-7	NA	TRBV6-2/TRBV6-3	TRBD2	CASSYSRPTGTTSSEQYF	TGTGCCAGCAGTTACAGTCGCCCCACCGGGACTACCTCTAGTGAGCAGTACTTC
TRBJ2-3	NA	TRBV28	NA	CASSLGPLTDTQYF	TGTGCCAGCAGTTTGGGCCCTCTCACAGATACGCAGTATTTT
TRBJ1-5	NA	TRBV28	TRBD1	CASSLLQGVGNQPQHF	TGTGCCAGCAGTTTACTCCAGGGGGTGGGCAATCAGCCCCAGCATTTT
TRBJ1-2	NA	TRBV29-1	TRBD1	CSARTGDGYTF	TGCAGCGCCAGGACAGGGGACGGCTACACCTTC
TRBJ2-1	once	TRBV6-2/TRBV6-3	TRBD2	CASSSPSGTYNEQFF	TGTGCCAGCAGCTCTCCTAGCGGTACTTACAATGAGCAGTTCTTC
TRBJ2-5	NA	TRBV11-1	NA	CASSLGGSQETQYF	TGTGCCAGCAGCTTAGGCGGCAGCCAAGAGACCCAGTACTTC
TRBJ2-5	NA	TRBV5-1	NA	CASSLGGVGQETQYF	TGCGCCAGCAGCTTGGGAGGGGTCGGGCAAGAGACCCAGTACTTC
TRBJ2-2	NA	TRBV19	NA	CASSISEGVGELFF	TGTGCCAGTAGTATAAGCGAGGGGGTCGGGGAGCTGTTTTTT
TRBJ2-1	NA	TRBV3-1/TRBV3-2	TRBD2	CASSQAGTTNEQFF	TGTGCCAGCAGCCAAGCCGGGACTACTAATGAGCAGTTCTTC
TRBJ1-4	NA	TRBV7-8	NA	CASSSNRGRLTNEKLFF	TGTGCCAGCAGCTCAAACCGGGGTCGGCTAACTAATGAAAAACTGTTTTTT
TRBJ2-7	NA	TRBV5-1	TRBD1	CASSLGDRAKYEQYF	TGCGCCAGCAGCTTGGGGGACAGGGCCAAGTACGAGCAGTACTTC
TRBJ1-4	NA	TRBV3-1/TRBV3-2	NA	CASSQGLWGSTNEKLFF	TGTGCCAGCAGCCAAGGTCTTTGGGGTTCTACTAATGAAAAACTGTTTTTT
TRBJ2-1	few	TRBV4-1	TRBD2	CASSQLGLAGGTHNEQFF	TGCGCCAGCAGCCAACTGGGACTAGCGGGAGGAACCCACAATGAGCAGTTCTTC
TRBJ2-1	NA	TRBV30	NA	CAWVRAYNEQFF	TGTGCCTGGGTCCGGGCGTACAATGAGCAGTTCTTC
TRBJ2-1	NA	TRBV3-1/TRBV3-2	NA	CASRAGGGVDEQFF	TGTGCCAGCAGAGCAGGAGGAGGGGTCGATGAGCAGTTCTTC
TRBJ2-7	NA	TRBV9	NA	CASSVVLAGEQYF	TGTGCCAGCAGCGTAGTTCTAGCAGGCGAGCAGTACTTC
TRBJ1-4	NA	TRBV5-6	TRBD1	CASSPQGATTNEKLFF	TGTGCCAGCAGCCCTCAGGGGGCTACTACTAATGAAAAACTGTTTTTT
TRBJ2-5	NA	TRBV5-6	TRBD1	CASSPGTGQETQYF	TGTGCCAGCAGTCCAGGGACAGGCCAAGAGACCCAGTACTTC
TRBJ2-1	once	TRBV4-2	TRBD1	CASSQDRQGTYNEQFF	TGTGCCAGCAGCCAAGATAGACAGGGGACCTACAATGAGCAGTTCTTC
TRBJ2-7	NA	TRBV30	TRBD1	CAWTWAGGYEQYF	TGTGCCTGGACTTGGGCAGGGGGATACGAGCAGTACTTC
TRBJ1-6	NA	TRBV6-9	NA	CASSYEENNSPLHF	TGTGCCAGCAGTTACGAGGAGAATAATTCACCCCTCCACTTT
TRBJ1-1	NA	TRBV27	NA	CASRPSGGVNTEAFF	TGTGCCAGCAGGCCCTCGGGAGGCGTGAACACTGAAGCTTTCTTT
TRBJ1-6	NA	TRBV7-9	TRBD1	CASSLISGGGADSPLHF	TGTGCCAGCAGCCTAATTTCAGGGGGCGGGGCGGACTCACCCCTCCACTTT
TRBJ2-2	NA	TRBV6-5	TRBD2	CASSRTSENTGELFF	TGTGCCAGCAGCCGGACTAGCGAGAACACCGGGGAGCTGTTTTTT
TRBJ2-1	NA	TRBV6-5	NA	CASSYGEGRVGNEQFF	TGTGCCAGCAGTTATGGAGAGGGCCGCGTCGGGAATGAGCAGTTCTTC
TRBJ2-7	NA	TRBV6-5	NA	CASTVQGKYEQYF	TGTGCCAGCACTGTCCAGGGGAAGTACGAGCAGTACTTC
TRBJ2-7	NA	TRBV11-1	NA	CASSLDRPYEQYF	TGTGCCAGCAGCCTAGACAGGCCCTACGAGCAGTACTTC
TRBJ1-4	NA	TRBV7-9	NA	CASSLAPGREKLFF	TGTGCCAGCAGCTTAGCCCCCGGACGTGAAAAACTGTTTTTT
TRBJ2-7	NA	TRBV28	NA	CASKEGTYEQYF	TGTGCCAGCAAAGAGGGCACCTACGAGCAGTACTTC
TRBJ1-6	NA	TRBV13	NA	CASSLGGRETYNSPLHF	TGTGCCAGCAGCTTAGGAGGCAGGGAGACCTATAATTCACCCCTCCACTTT
TRBJ1-1	once	TRBV19	NA	CASSRVGTEAFF	TGTGCCAGTAGTAGGGTGGGGACTGAAGCTTTCTTT
TRBJ2-5	NA	TRBV5-4	NA	CASSSGLGGTQYF	TGTGCCAGCAGCTCGGGACTGGGAGGGACCCAGTACTTC
TRBJ1-1	once	TRBV5-1	TRBD1	CASSLGDSNEAFF	TGCGCCAGCAGCTTAGGGGACAGCAACGAAGCTTTCTTT
TRBJ2-7	NA	TRBV4-1	NA	CASSHVTTVYEQYF	TGCGCCAGCAGCCATGTGACTACCGTCTACGAGCAGTACTTC
TRBJ2-1	NA	TRBV4-3	TRBD2	CASSQDNSGRAPYNEQFF	TGCGCCAGCAGCCAAGATAATAGCGGGAGGGCCCCCTACAATGAGCAGTTCTTC
TRBJ2-5	once	TRBV6-2/TRBV6-3	TRBD1	CASSYPRTGQTETQYF	TGTGCCAGCAGTTACCCACGGACAGGGCAGACAGAGACCCAGTACTTC
TRBJ1-6	NA	TRBV10-3	TRBD1	CAISESNGDRGSPLHF	TGTGCCATCAGTGAGTCGAATGGGGACAGGGGGTCACCCCTCCACTTT
TRBJ1-2	NA	TRBV6-5	NA	CASSQQGFRGYTF	TGTGCCAGCAGTCAACAGGGTTTTCGGGGCTACACCTTC
TRBJ2-7	NA	TRBV5-1	TRBD1	CASSFGTGVAYEQYF	TGCGCCAGCAGCTTTGGGACAGGAGTAGCCTACGAGCAGTACTTC